This T cell receptor beta chain was observed in a study of blood T cell repertoires in COVID-19. The method was immunoSEQ multiplex PCR; TCRdb's version includes in-frame clones alone and lacks a portion of them. The profile shows 150,000 to 200,000 clones, around 90% of them singletons. The germline CDR1 and CDR2 sequences are SEHNR and FQNEAQ (reference sequence). CDR3 length equals 13 residues. The ends were cut back, 4 bases at V and 4 bases at J, with 11 bases in the middle. Cohort 3 donors counted as recovered after two negative PCRs, clearance, or resolved symptoms. The sequenced sample consisted of PBMCs or T cells enriched from blood (not recorded which). The receptor's source is a young woman who had recovered from COVID-19. V and J are TRBV7-9 and TRBJ2-7; perhaps TRBD1 as D (6 bases). DNA for the CDR3: TGTGCCAGCAGCTATACAGGGTGGTACGAGCAGTACTTC. It yields the protein CASSYTGWYEQYF.